The 20 T cell receptor beta chains in this list originate from one sample, sequenced in a study of shared clonotypes between healthy human individuals. Cells designated naive CD8 were CD45RO-negative and were positively selected for CCR7, with terminally differentiated effector memory CD45RA+ cells excluded. The repertoire was sequenced with immunoSEQ multiplex PCR; TCRdb's copy has only in-frame clones and lacks some. The data hold about 2 million clones, with about 95% observed a single time. The sample was naive CD8+ T cells sorted from blood. The receptor source for this set is a man aged 18 to 30 in good health.

The J gene is TRBJ2-1, the V gene TRBV25-1; 9 bases are a match to TRBD2. The CDR3 has 17 residues. CDR1 is MGHDK, CDR2 SYGVNS, per germline. Trimming removed 1 base from V and 4 bases from J; junction bases left unmatched: 8. In nucleotides, the CDR3 is TGTGCCAGCAGTGAATCGGCTAGCGGGGTGGAATACAATGAGCAGTTCTTC. Protein product: CASSESASGVEYNEQFF.

Note on this clone: Additional DNA sequences in this sample encode the identical CDR3. The rearrangement uses TRBV10-3 and TRBJ2-7, with 10 bases identical to TRBD1. The germline V gene has CDR1 ENHRY and CDR2 SYGVKD. Trimming cost V 2 bases and J 3 bases; bases outside gene matches: 4. The CDR3 runs 15 residues. CDR3 region: CAISEPGQGSYEQYF. The CDR3 DNA reads TGTGCCATCAGTGAGCCGGGACAGGGGAGCTACGAGCAGTACTTC.

The chain is built from TRBV4-1 and TRBJ2-7; 7 bases align to TRBD1. Trimming took 6 bases from V and 0 from J; bases not matched to a gene: 8. This CDR3 contains 15 residues. The germline gives CDR1 MGHRA, CDR2 YSYEKL. CDR3 loop: CASSEGTASSYEQYF. The CDR3 region has the DNA TGCGCCAGCAGTGAAGGGACAGCAAGCTCCTACGAGCAGTACTTC.

V usage is TRBV7-9 and J usage is TRBJ2-7; TRBD2 is a possible D gene (7 bases). Germline CDR1 and CDR2: SEHNR and FQNEAQ (reference sequence). The CDR3 consists of 16 residues. V shed 4 bases and J shed 4 bases, with 20 bases lying between them. The CDR3 nucleotides are TGTGCCAGCAGCTCGAACCGGGGGCGGGAGCGATACGAGCAGTACTTC. It encodes CASSSNRGRERYEQYF.

Turning to this clone: The same CDR3 can be traced to other DNA sequences in this sample. The CDR3 sequence is CASSQEAGYNEQFF. The CDR3 DNA reads as TGCGCCAGCAGCCAAGAAGCGGGATACAATGAGCAGTTCTTC. V and J are TRBV4-1 and TRBJ2-1; 7 positions agree with TRBD2. V lost 0 bases, J lost 4 bases, and 0 bases stayed unmatched. The CDR3 runs 14 residues. Germline lookup yields CDR1 MGHRA and CDR2 YSYEKL.

The rearrangement links TRBV13 to TRBJ1-5, with D possibly TRBD1 on 6 matching bases. V shed 6 bases and J shed 1 base, with 10 bases lying between them. Germline-derived CDR1 and CDR2 are PRHDT and FYEKMQ (reference sequence). CDR3 length equals 14 residues. In DNA form, the CDR3 reads TGTGCCAGCAGACAGACAGGAAGCAATCAGCCCCAGCATTTT. This codes for CASRQTGSNQPQHF.

The chain combines TRBV4-3 with TRBJ2-2; D uncertain. The ends were cut back, 0 bases at V and 0 bases at J, with 11 bases in the middle. The CDR3 sequence is 17 residues long. Germline CDR1 is LGHNA and CDR2 is YSLEER. CDR3 nucleotides: TGCGCCAGCAGCCAAGATCGGCAGGTCGCGAACACCGGGGAGCTGTTTTTT. This gives the protein CASSQDRQVANTGELFF.

The chain recombines TRBV5-4 with TRBJ2-7; weak D call: TRBD2 (7 bases). This CDR3 region has 16 residues. CDR1 and CDR2 (germline): SGHNT, YYREEE (reference sequence). Deletions cut 0 bases from V and 5 bases from J, with 18 bases between. The CDR3 here is CASSLDVGGADHEQYF. CDR3 in DNA: TGTGCCAGCAGCTTGGATGTAGGGGGGGCCGACCACGAGCAGTACTTC. Full variable domain (rest looked up from reference TRBV5-4 and TRBJ2-7): ETGVTQSPTHLIKTRGQQVTLRCSSQSGHNTVSWYQQALGQGPQFIFQYYREEENGRGNFPPRFSGLQFPNYSSELNVNALELDDSALYLCASSLDVGGADHEQYFGPGTRLTVT.

The chain employs TRBV7-6 and TRBJ2-7, with D unclear. CDR1 and CDR2 from the germline V gene are SGHVS and FNYEAQ. The CDR3 is 12 residues long. V dropped 1 base and J dropped 2 bases, with 3 bases sitting between them. CDR3 in DNA: TGTGCCAGCAGCTTAGTCCCCTACGAGCAGTACTTC. Amino acid sequence: CASSLVPYEQYF. The variable domain in full, completed from reference TRBV7-6 and TRBJ2-7, reads GAGVSQSPRYKVTKRGQDVALRCDPISGHVSLYWYRQALGQGPEFLTYFNYEAQQDKSGLPNDRFSAERPEGSISTLTIQRTEQRDSAMYRCASSLVPYEQYFGPGTRLTVT.

The rearrangement uses TRBV6-5 and TRBJ2-7; 8 positions match TRBD2. CDR1 MNHEY and CDR2 SVGAGI come from the germline V gene. The CDR3 contains 15 residues. The V and J ends lost 2 bases and 4 bases, in that order; junction bases with no gene match: 7. CDR3 in DNA: TGTGCCAGCAGTTACGGACCGGCTAGCGGGTACGAGCAGTACTTC. Encoded protein: CASSYGPASGYEQYF.

This chain connects TRBV4-3 to TRBJ2-7, with D possibly TRBD2 on 7 matching bases. CDR3 length: 17 amino acids. In germline, CDR1 is LGHNA, CDR2 YSLEER. Trimming shortened V by 0 bases and J by 2 bases, and 17 bases separated the two germline ends. This CDR3 reads CASSQDLGGAGAYEQYF. The CDR3 DNA reads TGCGCCAGCAGCCAAGACCTAGGGGGGGCGGGTGCCTACGAGCAGTACTTC.

This clone appeared a single time. This rearrangement joins TRBV5-4 to TRBJ2-3, with D possibly TRBD2 on 5 matching bases. CDR3 length: 15 residues. Germline CDR1 and CDR2: SGHNT and YYREEE (reference sequence). V was cut by 7 bases and J by 4 bases, with 19 bases left in between. The CDR3 spells CASHYLAPSSDTQYF. The CDR3 bases are TGTGCCAGCCACTATTTAGCGCCATCCTCAGATACGCAGTATTTT. Full variable domain (missing parts from reference TRBV5-4 and TRBJ2-3): ETGVTQSPTHLIKTRGQQVTLRCSSQSGHNTVSWYQQALGQGPQFIFQYYREEENGRGNFPPRFSGLQFPNYSSELNVNALELDDSALYLCASHYLAPSSDTQYFGPGTRLTVL.

The rearrangement joins TRBV10-1 to TRBJ1-5; no clear D. Germline lookup yields CDR1 WNHNN and CDR2 SYGVQD (reference sequence). V gave up 2 bases and J gave up 0 bases, with 11 bases separating them. This CDR3 comprises 16 residues. The CDR3 is CASSEERAYSNQPQHF. CDR3 in DNA: TGCGCCAGCAGTGAGGAGAGGGCCTATAGCAATCAGCCCCAGCATTTT.

The chain uses TRBV9 and TRBJ2-7, with 9 bases that match TRBD2. V gave up 0 bases and J gave up 6 bases; unmatched junction bases: 10. The CDR3 length is 16 residues. The germline V gene encodes CDR1 SGDLS and CDR2 YYNGEE. This CDR3 reads CASSVERAGGLSEQYF. The CDR3 bases are TGTGCCAGCAGCGTAGAACGAGCGGGAGGTTTGAGCGAGCAGTACTTC.

Only a few counts were recorded for this clone. Other DNA sequences in this specimen translate into the identical CDR3. The V call is TRBV29-1, the J call TRBJ2-7, with D perhaps matching TRBD2 (7 bases). Germline lookup yields CDR1 SQVTM and CDR2 ANQGSEA. The V end was cut by 4 bases, the J end by 3 bases, with 10 bases between. This CDR3 has 12 residues. For the CDR3, the DNA is TGCAGCGTTGGGGGAGGGGGCTACGAGCAGTACTTC. Its protein is CSVGGGGYEQYF.

This chain connects TRBV5-6 to TRBJ1-5; D remains unclear. The germline V gene encodes CDR1 SGHDT and CDR2 YYEEEE. CDR3 length: 17 residues. The ends were cut back, 1 base at V and 1 base at J, with 15 bases in the middle. CDR3 bases: TGTGCCAGCAGCTTGTACGGGCCGGCCGGGAGCAATCAGCCCCAGCATTTT. Its protein is CASSLYGPAGSNQPQHF.

Points on this clone: This CDR3 is also generated by other DNA sequences in the sample. The V gene is TRBV29-1, the J gene TRBJ1-1, with 7 nucleotides matching TRBD1. The CDR3 is 13 residues long. CDR1 and CDR2 from the germline V gene are SQVTM and ANQGSEA. V lost 6 bases to trimming and J lost 2 bases; unmatched junction nucleotides: 6. This CDR3 reads CSVVQGRNTEAFF. In DNA, the CDR3 is TGCAGCGTGGTACAGGGGAGAAACACTGAAGCTTTCTTT.

The J gene is TRBJ2-7, the V gene TRBV27; 9 bases agree with TRBD2. The CDR3 is 13 amino acids. Unmatched junction bases numbered 1, after V lost 5 bases and J lost 2 bases. Per the germline V gene, CDR1 is MNHEY and CDR2 is SMNVEV (reference sequence). The CDR3 sequence is CASSAGGPYEQYF. CDR3 bases: TGTGCCAGCAGTGCGGGAGGGCCCTACGAGCAGTACTTC.

This clone was observed a single time. The CDR3 here is CASSGYRDGSYGYTF. The CDR3 DNA reads TGTGCCAGTAGTGGTTACAGGGACGGGAGCTATGGCTACACCTTC. V usage is TRBV19 and J usage is TRBJ1-2; D perhaps matches TRBD1 (6 bases). This CDR3 region has 15 residues. Germline loops: CDR1 LNHDA, CDR2 SQIVND (reference sequence). V was pared by 5 bases and J by 4 bases, with 17 bases between.

This clone was counted a single time. The chain links TRBV7-8 to TRBJ2-7; D may match TRBD1 or TRBD2 (6 bases each). Per germline, CDR1 SGHVS and CDR2 FQNEAQ. Trimming left V 4 bases short and J 0 bases short, with 16 bases between. The CDR3 is 16 residues long. Here the CDR3 reads CASSYTGAQYSYEQYF. The CDR3 DNA is TGTGCCAGCAGCTACACGGGGGCACAATACTCCTACGAGCAGTACTTC.